Listed here are 29 T cell receptor beta chains from one sample, sequenced in a study of blood T cell repertoires in COVID-19. Profiled with immunoSEQ multiplex PCR; TCRdb holds only in-frame clones, not every one. The sample yields some 73,000 clones, 80% to 85% seen once. Sequenced material: peripheral blood. These receptors all come from a human donor in a cohort sampled during active COVID-19.

This chain connects TRBV9 to TRBJ1-1; a possible D gene is TRBD1 (6 bases). The CDR3 has 16 amino acids. Germline CDR1 and CDR2: SGDLS and YYNGEE. V lost 4 bases and J lost 1, with 17 bases in between. The CDR3 DNA is TGTGCCAGCAGCAAAGGGGGTACAGGACCGAACACTGAAGCTTTCTTT. Translating it yields CASSKGGTGPNTEAFF.

This clone was counted a few times. The rearrangement joins TRBV28 to TRBJ2-7, with 12 nucleotides matching TRBD1. CDR3 length: 14 amino acids. V was pared by 3 bases and J by 9 bases, with 6 bases of the junction left unmatched. Germline CDR1 and CDR2: MDHEN and SYDVKM. In DNA, the CDR3 is TGTGCCAGCAGTTTCCCGGGACAGGGGGCGACGCAGTACTTC. Translating gives CASSFPGQGATQYF.

This clone has just a few counts. The chain has TRBV7-9 and TRBJ1-6, with D possibly matching TRBD1 (6 bases). CDR1 SEHNR and CDR2 FQNEAQ come from the germline V gene (reference sequence). This CDR3 is 14 amino acids long. V lost 7 bases and J lost 9, with 16 bases in between. CDR3 sequence: CASTSTRGISPLHF. DNA of the CDR3: TGTGCCAGCACCTCAACCAGGGGTATTTCACCCCTCCACTTT.

The rearrangement joins TRBV10-3 to TRBJ2-2; 8 bases line up with TRBD1. Germline CDR1 is ENHRY and CDR2 is SYGVKD. The trim removed 6 bases at V and 6 bases at J, leaving 12 bases unmatched. The CDR3 consists of 16 residues. CDR3 nucleotide sequence: TGTGCCATCAGCGTGACAGGGGATGGGATGGCCGGGGAGCTGTTTTTT. Protein product: CAISVTGDGMAGELFF.

This clone appeared once. The genes are TRBV5-1 and TRBJ2-5; 11 nucleotides align to TRBD1. With 5 bases clipped from V and 1 base from J, the junction kept 7 bases outside the gene matches. From germline, CDR1 is SGHRS and CDR2 YFSETQ. The CDR3 loop spans 16 amino acids. This CDR3 is CASSFTGTGGQETQYF. In DNA, the CDR3 is TGCGCCAGCAGTTTTACCGGGACAGGGGGCCAAGAGACCCAGTACTTC. The full variable domain, its missing parts supplied by reference TRBV5-1 and TRBJ2-5, is KAGVTQTPRYLIKTRGQQVTLSCSPISGHRSVSWYQQTPGQGLQFLFEYFSETQRNKGNFPGRFSGRQFSNSRSEMNVSTLELGDSALYLCASSFTGTGGQETQYFGPGTRLLVL.

This clone has just a few counts. CDR3 in DNA: TGTGCCAGCAGCTTAGGCCCAGGGGGCAGGTCACCCCTCCACTTT. Protein product: CASSLGPGGRSPLHF. The chain couples TRBV11-2 to TRBJ1-6; 8 bases line up with TRBD1. V lost 1 base, J lost 10 bases, and 6 bases stayed unmatched. Germline V gene sequence: CDR1 SGHAT, CDR2 FQNNGV. This CDR3 has 15 residues.

This clone showed up just a few times. The chain carries TRBV2 and TRBJ1-2; TRBD1 is a possible D gene (5 bases). The germline gives CDR1 SNHLY, CDR2 FYNNEI. V dropped 9 bases and J dropped 6 bases, with 20 bases sitting between them. The CDR3 length is 14 residues. This chain's CDR3 is CASILSRDSHGYTF. The CDR3 DNA reads TGTGCCAGTATACTGTCCAGGGATAGTCATGGCTACACCTTC.

CDR3 sequence reads: CASSVQGARTEAFF. The CDR3 nucleotides read TGTGCCAGCAGCGTCCAGGGGGCGAGGACTGAAGCTTTCTTT. This chain links TRBV7-9 with TRBJ1-1, with 8 bases lining up with TRBD1. Looked up from germline, CDR1 is SEHNR and CDR2 is FQNEAQ (reference sequence). The CDR3 has 14 amino acids. The J segment lost 5 bases and the V segment lost 5 bases, leaving 7 bases of the junction unmatched.

The chain carries TRBV5-4 and TRBJ2-2, with D tentatively TRBD2 (7 bases). The CDR3 runs to 14 residues. In germline, CDR1 is SGHNT, CDR2 YYREEE (reference sequence). V gave up 2 bases and J gave up 7 bases, with 12 bases separating them. The CDR3 loop reads CASSFRGADGELFF. DNA of the CDR3: TGTGCCAGCAGCTTCCGGGGGGCTGACGGGGAGCTGTTTTTT.

This chain connects TRBV9 to TRBJ1-4, with 7 nucleotides matching TRBD1. This CDR3 has 16 amino acids. Per the germline V gene, CDR1 is SGDLS and CDR2 is YYNGEE. V lost 3 bases, J lost 3 bases, and 8 bases stayed unmatched. The CDR3, as DNA: TGTGCCAGCAGCGACAGTCCGGGACAGTCTAATGAAAAACTGTTTTTT. Amino acids: CASSDSPGQSNEKLFF.

The chain combines TRBV2 with TRBJ2-7; TRBD2 agrees at 7 bases. CDR1 SNHLY and CDR2 FYNNEI come from the germline V gene. V dropped 6 bases and J dropped 4; count of bases not matched to a gene: 12. The CDR3 consists of 15 residues. CDR3 loop: CASRALALSPYEQYF. Written as DNA, the CDR3 is TGTGCCAGCAGGGCACTAGCGCTCTCCCCGTACGAGCAGTACTTC.

This clone came up a few times. The chain couples TRBV18 to TRBJ1-5; TRBD1 is a possible D gene (5 bases). Germline CDR1 and CDR2: KGHSH and LQKENI. V was pared by 2 bases and J by 9 bases, with 20 bases between. There are 16 residues in the CDR3. The CDR3 loop is CASSPSTGQGTGPQHF. CDR3 DNA: TGTGCCAGCTCACCATCCACCGGGCAGGGCACGGGGCCCCAGCATTTT.

The chain links TRBV29-1 to TRBJ2-3; 8 nucleotides align to TRBD2. CDR1 and CDR2 (germline): SQVTM, ANQGSEA. The V gene end was trimmed by 8 bases and the J gene end by 0 bases; junction bases not matched to a gene: 13. CDR3 length equals 16 residues. CDR3 nucleotides: TGCAGCCCCGAGGGAAGCGGGGGCTCTAGCACAGATACGCAGTATTTT. Translation: CSPEGSGGSSTDTQYF.

The J gene is TRBJ2-5, the V gene TRBV2; no clear D gene. The CDR3 length is 10 residues. V was cut by 3 bases and J by 14 bases, with 10 bases left in between. The germline gives CDR1 SNHLY, CDR2 FYNNEI. The chain's CDR3 is CASSDGDLYF. The CDR3 nucleotides read TGTGCCAGCAGTGATGGAGATCTTTACTTC.

The rearrangement links TRBV7-8 to TRBJ1-5; 7 bases align to TRBD1. V shed 5 bases, J shed 0 bases, and the junction held 16 bases outside the gene matches. Germline CDR1 SGHVS, CDR2 FQNEAQ. The CDR3 sequence is 19 residues long. Here the CDR3 reads CASSPRGDRGRNSNQPQHF. For the CDR3, the DNA is TGTGCCAGCAGCCCCAGGGGGGATAGGGGCAGAAATAGCAATCAGCCCCAGCATTTT.

This chain links TRBV18 with TRBJ2-3, with 10 positions matching TRBD1. The CDR3 length is 15 residues. Unmatched junction bases numbered 4, after V lost 6 bases and J lost 1 base. Germline V gene data show CDR1 as KGHSH and CDR2 as LQKENI. Here the CDR3 reads CASSTGTGGTDTQYF. In DNA, the CDR3 is TGTGCCAGCTCCACCGGGACAGGGGGCACAGATACGCAGTATTTT.

This chain uses TRBV6-1 with TRBJ2-2, with unresolved D. V lost 3 bases to trimming and J lost 2 bases, with 4 bases between them. CDR1 and CDR2 (germline): MNHNS, SASEGT. The CDR3 is 13 amino acids. The CDR3 region has the DNA TGTGCCAGCAGTGATATAAACACCGGGGAGCTGTTTTTT. Its protein product is CASSDINTGELFF.

This clone was seen more than once but under ten times. The rearrangement joins TRBV24-1 to TRBJ2-5; 8 bases fit TRBD2. This CDR3 comprises 16 residues. Germline assignment: CDR1 KGHDR and CDR2 SFDVKD. Unmatched junction bases numbered 13, after V lost 6 bases and J lost 5 bases. This CDR3 is CATSLGSGARGETQYF. The CDR3 nucleotides are TGTGCCACCAGTCTAGGTAGCGGGGCCCGAGGGGAGACCCAGTACTTC.

The rearrangement links TRBV19 to TRBJ1-5, with D unresolved. The CDR3 runs to 14 residues. Trimming removed 4 bases at V and 0 bases at J, with 7 bases between. Germline CDR1 reads LNHDA; CDR2 reads SQIVND (reference sequence). DNA for the CDR3: TGTGCCAGTAGTAATCCAGGTAGCAATCAGCCCCAGCATTTT. Translation: CASSNPGSNQPQHF.

This chain uses TRBV24-1 with TRBJ2-2; 12 bases match TRBD2. The V and J ends lost 1 base and 3 bases, in that order; junction bases with no gene match: 11. This CDR3 comprises 20 residues. The germline gives CDR1 KGHDR, CDR2 SFDVKD. Here the CDR3 reads CATSDFEPSGGEVDTGELFF. The CDR3 DNA reads TGTGCCACCAGTGATTTCGAGCCTAGCGGGGGGGAGGTGGACACCGGGGAGCTGTTTTTT.

The V call is TRBV9, the J call TRBJ2-5, with 11 bases aligning to TRBD2. V lost 4 bases to trimming and J lost 0 bases; unmatched junction nucleotides: 2. The CDR3 is 15 residues long. Germline loops: CDR1 SGDLS, CDR2 YYNGEE. The CDR3 reads CASSRLAGNQETQYF. Here the CDR3 DNA reads TGTGCCAGCAGCAGACTAGCGGGGAACCAAGAGACCCAGTACTTC.

This clone appeared a few times. J is TRBJ1-1 and V is TRBV6-5; D is unresolved. Between the trimmed V and J ends, which lost 0 bases and 5 bases, there was a span of 10 bases. Germline V gene data show CDR1 as MNHEY and CDR2 as SVGAGI. This CDR3 contains 14 residues. The CDR3 region has the DNA TGTGCCAGCAGTTACTCTGGGTGGAGGACTGAAGCTTTCTTT. Amino acid sequence: CASSYSGWRTEAFF.

The V gene is TRBV5-1, the J gene TRBJ2-5; 7 bases fit TRBD1. The CDR3 has 14 amino acids. CDR1 and CDR2 (germline): SGHRS, YFSETQ. The V segment lost 2 bases and the J segment 5 bases; nucleotides outside the gene matches: 6. Here the CDR3 DNA reads TGCGCCAGCAGCTTAGGGGGCGGGTATGAGACCCAGTACTTC. It codes for CASSLGGGYETQYF.

The chain uses TRBV28 and TRBJ2-1; tentative D call: TRBD2 (6 bases). This CDR3 contains 12 residues. The ends were cut back, 11 bases at V and 9 bases at J, with 17 bases in the middle. Germline V gene data show CDR1 as MDHEN and CDR2 as SYDVKM. DNA for the CDR3: TGTGCCGCCTGTGGCGGGGTTAGTGAGCAGTTCTTC. Its translation: CAACGGVSEQFF. Looking up the rest from reference TRBV28 and TRBJ2-1 gives the full variable domain: DVKVTQSSRYLVKRTGEKVFLECVQDMDHENMFWYRQDPGLGLRLIYFSYDVKMKEKGDIPEGYSVSREKKERFSLILESASTNQTSMYLCAACGGVSEQFFGPGTRLTVL.

The rearrangement links TRBV24-1 to TRBJ2-2; D might be TRBD1 (6 bases). Trimming cost V 7 bases and J 4 bases, with 12 bases left between them. Germline loops: CDR1 KGHDR, CDR2 SFDVKD. The CDR3 extends over 14 amino acids. The CDR3 loop is CATRGAGPTGELFF. Here the CDR3 DNA reads TGTGCCACCAGGGGGGCAGGTCCCACCGGGGAGCTGTTTTTT.

The rearrangement uses TRBV5-4 and TRBJ2-5; 12 bases are shared with TRBD2. Germline lookup yields CDR1 SGHNT and CDR2 YYREEE (reference sequence). V lost 5 bases to trimming and J lost 5 bases; unmatched junction nucleotides: 4. The CDR3 sequence is 14 residues long. In DNA form, the CDR3 reads TGTGCCAGCAGTTCGACTAGCGGGGGTGAGACCCAGTACTTC. Translating gives CASSSTSGGETQYF.

This clone was observed a few times. The chain combines TRBV10-1 with TRBJ2-1; TRBD2 matches 7 bases. Germline V gives CDR1 WNHNN, CDR2 SYGVQD (reference sequence). CDR3 length: 13 residues. Germline trimming cut 10 bases from V and 4 bases from J; bases unmatched to any gene: 7. The CDR3 coding sequence is TGCGCCATCCCTAGCGGACGATACAATGAGCAGTTCTTC. Encoded protein: CAIPSGRYNEQFF.

V and J are TRBV3-1 (or the pseudogene TRBV3-2) and TRBJ1-1; 8 bases line up with TRBD1. From germline, CDR1 is LGHDT and CDR2 YNNKEL (reference sequence). This CDR3 is 13 amino acids long. With V trimmed by 8 bases and J by 5 bases, 7 bases remained unmatched. CDR3 amino acids: CASGRQGRTEAFF. The CDR3 nucleotides read TGTGCCAGCGGTCGACAGGGGCGGACTGAAGCTTTCTTT.

The rearrangement links TRBV28 to TRBJ2-3, with TRBD2 as a possible D gene (6 bases). There are 15 residues in the CDR3. V lost 7 bases and J lost 2, with 16 bases in between. In germline, CDR1 is MDHEN, CDR2 SYDVKM. CDR3 protein: CASTKDYPHTDTQYF. CDR3 DNA sequence: TGTGCCAGCACAAAGGACTACCCCCACACAGATACGCAGTATTTT.